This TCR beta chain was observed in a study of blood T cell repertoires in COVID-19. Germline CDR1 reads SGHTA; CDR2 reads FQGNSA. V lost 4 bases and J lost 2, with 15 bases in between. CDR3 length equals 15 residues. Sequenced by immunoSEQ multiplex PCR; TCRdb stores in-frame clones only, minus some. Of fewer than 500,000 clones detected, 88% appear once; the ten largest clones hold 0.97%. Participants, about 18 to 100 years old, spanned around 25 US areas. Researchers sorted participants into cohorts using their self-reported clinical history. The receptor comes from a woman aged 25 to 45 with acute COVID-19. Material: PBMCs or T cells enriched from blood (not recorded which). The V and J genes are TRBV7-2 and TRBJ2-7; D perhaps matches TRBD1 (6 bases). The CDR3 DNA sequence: TGTGCCAGCAGCTCCCCCCTCAGGGGCGCCTACGAGCAGTACTTC. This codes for CASSSPLRGAYEQYF.